These 13 T cell receptor beta chains originate from one sample sequenced in a study of memory CD4+ T cells and cytomegalovirus serostatus. The sort gate was single viable CD3+CD4+CD8-CD45RO+ cells for memory CD4+ T cells. Method: immunoSEQ multiplex PCR; TCRdb's copy keeps in-frame clones and lacks some. The sample comprises 40,000 to 50,000 clones, around 76% of which are singletons, and approximately 1.8% rests with the top ten. Sequenced sample: memory CD4+ T cells from blood. Source of these receptors: an adult in good health and CMV-seronegative.

The rearrangement joins TRBV30 to TRBJ2-7; 7 positions match TRBD2. CDR1 and CDR2 (germline): GTSNPN, SVGIG (reference sequence). The CDR3 extends over 14 amino acids. V lost 2 bases and J lost 1; bases outside the gene matches: 5. The CDR3 sequence is CAWSRTGGSYEQYF. In DNA form, the CDR3 reads TGTGCCTGGAGTAGGACGGGGGGATCCTACGAGCAGTACTTC.

The chain is built from TRBV9 and TRBJ2-1, with 7 bases lining up with TRBD2. The CDR3 contains 14 residues. CDR1 SGDLS and CDR2 YYNGEE come from the germline V gene. Germline trimming cut 0 bases from V and 7 bases from J; bases unmatched to any gene: 4. The CDR3 loop is CASSVAAGRNEQFF. CDR3 in DNA: TGTGCCAGCAGCGTAGCCGCCGGGAGGAATGAGCAGTTCTTC.

The rearrangement joins TRBV7-8 to TRBJ2-2; 11 bases are shared with TRBD2. J was trimmed by 4 bases and V by 1 base; bases with no gene match: 8. This CDR3 is built from 18 residues. Germline CDR1 SGHVS, CDR2 FQNEAQ. CDR3 amino acids: CASSLVTSGGVVTGELFF. The CDR3 DNA sequence: TGTGCCAGCAGCTTAGTTACTAGCGGGGGAGTCGTCACCGGGGAGCTGTTTTTT.

This clone has just a few counts. V is TRBV7-9 and J is TRBJ1-6, with 7 bases lining up with TRBD1. The CDR3 has 15 amino acids. CDR1 is SEHNR and CDR2 is FQNEAQ in the germline V gene (reference sequence). With V trimmed by 2 bases and J by 10 bases, 8 bases remained unmatched. CDR3 sequence: CASSLQGGEFSPLHF. In DNA, the CDR3 is TGTGCCAGCAGCTTACAGGGGGGAGAATTCTCACCCCTCCACTTT.

The chain carries TRBV28 and TRBJ1-3; maybe TRBD1 (5 bases). Germline assignment: CDR1 MDHEN and CDR2 SYDVKM. Between the trimmed V and J ends, which lost 8 bases and 1 base, there was a span of 18 bases. CDR3 size: 16 residues. The CDR3 spells CASSAPGGGSGNTIYF. The CDR3 coding sequence is TGTGCCAGCTCAGCCCCCGGGGGAGGGTCTGGAAACACCATATATTTT. Filled out from reference TRBV28 and TRBJ1-3, the complete variable domain reads DVKVTQSSRYLVKRTGEKVFLECVQDMDHENMFWYRQDPGLGLRLIYFSYDVKMKEKGDIPEGYSVSREKKERFSLILESASTNQTSMYLCASSAPGGGSGNTIYFGEGSWLTVV.

By frequency in the sample, this clone is medium-sized. CDR3 in amino acids: CATSLFSGNTIYF. The CDR3 nucleotides are TGTGCCACAAGTCTTTTCTCTGGAAACACCATATATTTT. The chain carries TRBV2 and TRBJ1-3; D not resolved. The germline V gene encodes CDR1 SNHLY and CDR2 FYNNEI. This CDR3 spans 13 amino acids. The ends were cut back, 10 bases at V and 0 bases at J, with 10 bases in the middle.

The chain uses TRBV27 and TRBJ1-4; D uncertain. The CDR3 spans 15 residues. Per the germline V gene, CDR1 is MNHEY and CDR2 is SMNVEV (reference sequence). The V and J ends lost 0 bases and 3 bases respectively, with 8 bases between them. For the CDR3, the DNA is TGTGCCAGCAGTTTATCGGGGTTAGCTAATGAAAAACTGTTTTTT. Translation gives CASSLSGLANEKLFF.

This chain joins TRBV2 and TRBJ2-1, with D unresolved. CDR1 and CDR2 from the germline V gene are SNHLY and FYNNEI. The CDR3 is 14 amino acids. Trimming pared 3 bases from V and 0 bases from J, leaving 6 bases between. The CDR3 is CASSDLSSYNEQFF. Written as DNA, the CDR3 is TGTGCCAGCAGTGATCTCAGCTCCTACAATGAGCAGTTCTTC. The full variable domain, completed using reference TRBV2 and TRBJ2-1, is EPEVTQTPSHQVTQMGQEVILRCVPISNHLYFYWYRQILGQKVEFLVSFYNNEISEKSEIFDDQFSVERPDGSNFTLKIRSTKLEDSAMYFCASSDLSSYNEQFFGPGTRLTVL.

This sequence joins TRBV9 and TRBJ2-3, with 7 nucleotides matching TRBD2. The CDR3 consists of 16 residues. CDR1 SGDLS and CDR2 YYNGEE come from the germline V gene. Trimming at V came to 0 bases and at J to 2 bases, leaving 6 bases not matched to a gene. For the CDR3, the DNA is TGTGCCAGCAGCGTAGCCCCGGGACTAAACACAGATACGCAGTATTTT. Translation: CASSVAPGLNTDTQYF.

This chain uses TRBV27 with TRBJ2-1, with 10 bases that match TRBD2. CDR3 length: 15 residues. V lost 5 bases to trimming and J lost 7 bases; unmatched junction nucleotides: 8. CDR1 MNHEY and CDR2 SMNVEV come from the germline V gene (reference sequence). The CDR3: CASSHIAGGRNEQFF. The CDR3 region has the DNA TGTGCCAGCAGTCACATAGCGGGGGGTAGGAATGAGCAGTTCTTC.

This chain connects TRBV7-2 to TRBJ2-3; D call uncertain. Per the germline V gene, CDR1 is SGHTA and CDR2 is FQGNSA. V was shortened by 2 bases and J by 6 bases, with 3 bases between the two germline ends. The CDR3 consists of 11 residues. CDR3 DNA sequence: TGTGCCAGCAGCTTAAGCGATACGCAGTATTTT. It yields the protein CASSLSDTQYF.

The J gene is TRBJ2-3, the V gene TRBV5-6; maybe TRBD2 (5 bases). V lost 4 bases, J lost 0 bases, and 12 bases lay in between. This CDR3 contains 15 residues. Germline CDR1 SGHDT, CDR2 YYEEEE. CDR3: CASSPTWTSTDTQYF. CDR3 in DNA: TGTGCCAGCAGCCCCACTTGGACTAGCACAGATACGCAGTATTTT. Full variable domain (missing parts from reference TRBV5-6 and TRBJ2-3): DAGVTQSPTHLIKTRGQQVTLRCSPKSGHDTVSWYQQALGQGPQFIFQYYEEEERQRGNFPDRFSGHQFPNYSSELNVNALLLGDSALYLCASSPTWTSTDTQYFGPGTRLTVL.

The chain couples TRBV4-1 to TRBJ2-1; D assignment may be TRBD1 or TRBD2 (5 bases each). CDR3 size: 16 residues. Germline assignment: CDR1 MGHRA and CDR2 YSYEKL. Deletions cut 3 bases from V and 8 bases from J, with 20 bases between. CDR3 region: CASSHFGTPRVHEQFF. As DNA, the CDR3 is TGCGCCAGCAGCCACTTCGGGACCCCTCGGGTCCATGAGCAGTTCTTC.